Listed here is a single T cell receptor (beta chain). The germline gives CDR1 LNHDA, CDR2 SQIVND (reference sequence). This CDR3 has 20 amino acids. Trimming removed 6 bases at V and 3 bases at J, with 30 bases between. Across 20 to 25 US areas, participants ranged in age from 18 to 89 years. In the original processing: Reference gene primer amplification gave nucleated cell count estimates. The method was immunoSEQ multiplex PCR; TCRdb's version includes in-frame clones alone and lacks a portion of them. Clone size and the V and J calls come from that table; the DNA yielded D and trimming. The sample carries about 240,000 clones, 83% recorded once. The data were taken from a study of blood T cell repertoires in COVID-19. Study details: From the United States, Italy and Spain came samples of acute and convalescent COVID-19.

This receptor was taken from a woman aged 35 to 49 who had been exposed to COVID-19. This chain uses TRBV19 with TRBJ1-5; a weak D match, TRBD1 (6 bases). Sequencing input: PBMCs or T cells enriched from blood (not recorded which). The CDR3 loop is CASRALLGQGSWNANQPQHF. The CDR3 bases are TGTGCCAGTAGAGCCCTTTTAGGCCAGGGGTCGTGGAATGCCAATCAGCCCCAGCATTTT.